The 24 T cell receptor beta chains in this list originate from one sample, sequenced in a study of breast tumors, draining lymph nodes, adjacent tissues. TCRdb analysed the multiplex PCR reads with MiXCR anew, one entry per CDR3 protein. The data show some 52,000 distinct CDR3 sequences, with roughly two fifths seen just once and 10% to 13% held by the top ten. The sequenced sample was breast tumor tissue. The receptors derive from a female donor with breast cancer. Some clones in this sample may be carry-over from other donors' samples.

Of note for this clonotype: One end of the junction does not line up with germline, which may come from a read error. The chain uses TRBV9 and TRBJ2-1; possibly TRBD1 for D (7 bases). CDR1 is SGDLS and CDR2 is YYNGEE in the germline V gene. This CDR3 is built from 15 residues. CDR3 residues: CASSLDRDFYNEPFF. The CDR3 region has the DNA TGTGCCAGCAGCCTAGACAGGGACTTCTACAATGAGCCGTTCTTC.

This chain uses TRBV7-8 with TRBJ1-6; TRBD1 aligns across 7 bases. The junction had 6 bases not matched to a gene; V was cut back by 1 base and J by 9 bases. The CDR3 runs 15 residues. The germline V gene encodes CDR1 SGHVS and CDR2 FQNEAQ. The CDR3 here is CASSLGTGSGSPLHF. The CDR3, as DNA: TGTGCCAGCAGCTTAGGGACAGGTTCGGGTTCACCCCTCCACTTT.

In its sample, this clonotype was seen many times. The rearrangement uses TRBV12-3 or TRBV12-4 and TRBJ2-5; possibly TRBD1 for D (5 bases). This CDR3 spans 14 amino acids. Trimming pared 3 bases from V and 5 bases from J, leaving 13 bases between. The CDR3 reads CASSFSGFSETQYF. For the CDR3, the DNA is TGTGCCAGCAGTTTTTCAGGGTTTAGCGAGACCCAGTACTTC.

This clonotype came up many times. This chain joins TRBV27 and TRBJ1-3, with D uncertain. Trimming took off 8 bases at V and 1 base at J, with 12 bases between the two ends. This CDR3 has 14 residues. CDR1 is MNHEY and CDR2 is SMNVEV in the germline V gene (reference sequence). The CDR3 region is CASSTGPSGNTIYF. The CDR3 DNA reads as TGTGCCAGCTCAACGGGTCCGTCTGGAAACACCATATATTTT.

This clonotype was observed many times. This chain links TRBV4-1 with TRBJ1-2; a possible D gene is TRBD1 (5 bases). CDR3 length: 14 amino acids. Trimming took 1 base from V and 5 from J, leaving 11 bases between them. The germline gives CDR1 MGHRA, CDR2 YSYEKL. The CDR3 region is CASSQGAGLYGYTF. For the CDR3, the DNA is TGCGCCAGCAGCCAAGGAGCAGGGCTTTATGGCTACACCTTC.

This clonotype has ten or more counts. The rearrangement joins TRBV20-1 to TRBJ1-1; D not certain. The CDR3 totals 12 residues. Germline V gives CDR1 DFQATT, CDR2 SNEGSKA (reference sequence). With 3 bases removed from V and 3 bases from J, the gap between germline ends came to 8 bases. CDR3 in DNA: TGCAGTGCTAGTCGCCGGGACACTGAAGCTTTCTTT. Encoded protein: CSASRRDTEAFF.

In its sample, this clonotype was seen many times. The chain combines TRBV2 with TRBJ2-2; 15 nucleotides agree with TRBD2. Looked up from germline, CDR1 is SNHLY and CDR2 is FYNNEI. V was clipped by 2 bases and J by 3 bases; unmatched bases: 4. The CDR3 consists of 18 residues. The CDR3 sequence is CASSERTSGRVDTGELFF. CDR3 DNA sequence: TGTGCCAGCAGTGAACGGACTAGCGGGAGGGTGGACACCGGGGAGCTGTTTTTT.

This clonotype has a count of ten or more. V gene TRBV27 combines with J gene TRBJ2-5; D gene uncertain. Trimming cost V 4 bases and J 5 bases, with 14 bases left between them. In germline, CDR1 is MNHEY, CDR2 SMNVEV (reference sequence). The CDR3 is made up of 14 amino acids. The CDR3 spells CASSSALQWETQYF. In DNA form, the CDR3 reads TGTGCCAGCAGTTCGGCCCTGCAGTGGGAGACCCAGTACTTC.

This clonotype has just a few counts. A single base separates this from a much larger clone, so it may be a read error. The gene calls are TRBV20-1 and TRBJ2-7, with TRBD1 matching over 7 bases. J was trimmed by 4 bases and V by 0 bases; bases with no gene match: 12. Germline V gene sequence: CDR1 DFQATT, CDR2 SNEGSKA (reference sequence). The CDR3 is 16 amino acids. In DNA, the CDR3 is TGCAGTGCTAGAGATAAAGGGACAGATCCCAATTACGAGCAGTACTTC. It encodes CSARDKGTDPNYEQYF.

This clonotype was seen a handful of times. A much more abundant neighbour one base away suggests this may be a read error. The chain is built from TRBV5-8 and TRBJ2-2; the match to TRBD2 covers 7 bases. The CDR3 loop spans 16 amino acids. Germline CDR1 SGHTS, CDR2 YDEGEE. CDR3 region: CASSLGAGVDTGELSF. Written as DNA, the CDR3 is TGTGCCAGCAGCTTGGGCGCGGGAGTGGACACCGGGGAGCTGTCTTTT.

The chain is built from TRBV10-3 and TRBJ1-2, with D perhaps TRBD1 (6 bases). Trimming removed 3 bases from V and 3 bases from J, with 14 bases in between. CDR3 length equals 15 residues. Looked up from germline, CDR1 is ENHRY and CDR2 is SYGVKD. The CDR3, as DNA: TGTGCCATCAGTGATGCGACAGGCCGGGACTATGGCTACACCTTC. Amino acids: CAISDATGRDYGYTF.

Points on this clonotype: A junction end diverges from the germline sequence, so it may reflect a read error. The chain is built from TRBV20-1 and TRBJ2-7; the match to TRBD2 covers 7 bases. The CDR3 sequence is 16 residues long. The germline V gene encodes CDR1 DFQATT and CDR2 SNEGSKA (reference sequence). The CDR3 region is CRARDPGAGSFCEQYF. Written as DNA, the CDR3 is TGCAGAGCTAGAGACCCCGGAGCGGGGTCTTTCTGCGAGCAGTACTTC.

This clonotype was counted a few times. The chain combines TRBV6-1 with TRBJ2-3, with 7 positions matching TRBD2. The germline V gene encodes CDR1 MNHNS and CDR2 SASEGT. The CDR3 runs 16 residues. J lost 0 bases, V lost 5 bases, and 8 bases had no gene match. The CDR3 DNA is TGTGCCAGCAGTCAATTGGGGGGGGGGAGCACAGATACGCAGTATTTT. Translation gives CASSQLGGGSTDTQYF.

Note on this clonotype: A much larger clone lies a single base off, so this may be a read error. CDR3 sequence reads: CGARETGLEGTQCF. In DNA, the CDR3 is TGCGGTGCTAGAGAGACGGGACTAGAGGGGACCCAGTGCTTC. This chain connects TRBV20-1 to TRBJ2-5; 8 nucleotides agree with TRBD2. This CDR3 has 14 amino acids. Per the germline V gene, CDR1 is DFQATT and CDR2 is SNEGSKA (reference sequence).

Ten or more counts support this clonotype. This may stem from a read error, because a much larger clone lies one nucleotide away. J is TRBJ2-5 and V is TRBV20-1; D is ambiguous. CDR1 is DFQATT and CDR2 is SNEGSKA in the germline V gene (reference sequence). The CDR3 loop spans 11 amino acids. As DNA, the CDR3 is TGCAGTGCTAGAGATCAGGAGACCCAGTCCTTC. Amino acids: CSARDQETQSF.

In its sample, this clonotype was seen many times. A much larger clone lies a single base off, so this may be a read error. The chain couples TRBV11-3 to TRBJ2-5; tentative D call: TRBD1 (6 bases). Germline V gene sequence: CDR1 SGHNT, CDR2 YENEEA. The CDR3 contains 14 residues. The V and J ends lost 5 bases and 5 bases respectively, with 15 bases between them. For the CDR3, the DNA is TGTGCCAGCAGCCCGAGAAGGGGGACCGAGACCCAGTACTTC. Translation: CASSPRRGTETQYF. Full variable domain (rest looked up from reference TRBV11-3 and TRBJ2-5): EAGVVQSPRYKIIEKKQPVAFWCNPISGHNTLYWYLQNLGQGPELLIRYENEEAVDDSQLPKDRFSAERLKGVDSTLKIQPAELGDSAVYLCASSPRRGTETQYFGPGTRLLVL.

As for this clonotype: A much larger clone differs by one base, so this may be a read error. The V gene is TRBV7-9, the J gene TRBJ1-1; D may be TRBD1 (6 bases). Germline CDR1 is SEHNR and CDR2 is FQNEAQ (reference sequence). V dropped 1 base and J dropped 4 bases, with 7 bases sitting between them. This CDR3 contains 13 residues. This chain's CDR3 is CASSLEGVTEAFF. The CDR3 DNA is TGTGCCAGCAGCTTAGAGGGGGTCACTGAAGCTTTCTTT.

This clonotype was observed at least ten times. This chain uses TRBV6-2 or TRBV6-3 with TRBJ2-7; D tentatively reads TRBD1 or TRBD2 (5 bases each). The length of the CDR3 is 14 residues. Trimming pared 3 bases from V and 3 bases from J, leaving 12 bases between. Germline V lookup: CDR1 MNHEY, CDR2 SVGEGT. The chain's CDR3 is CASSYRDVGYEQYF. In nucleotides, the CDR3 is TGTGCCAGCAGTTATCGGGACGTTGGCTACGAGCAGTACTTC.

This chain uses TRBV2 with TRBJ2-1; 7 bases agree with TRBD2. There are 15 residues in the CDR3. The germline V gene has CDR1 SNHLY and CDR2 FYNNEI. V trimming: 4 bases; J trimming: 9 bases; junction bases outside the gene matches: 12. The CDR3 nucleotides are TGTGCCAGCAGTGGGAGGGGCGGGAGTTTGGGTGAGCAGTTCTTC. Translating it yields CASSGRGGSLGEQFF.

V gene TRBV7-3 combines with J gene TRBJ2-1; 16 bases are a match to TRBD2. V lost 1 base to trimming and J lost 4 bases; unmatched junction nucleotides: 10. The CDR3 contains 20 residues. CDR1 is SGHTA, CDR2 FQGTGA, per germline. CDR3 in amino acids: CASSLIAGTSGRAGYNEQFF. For the CDR3, the DNA is TGTGCCAGCAGCTTAATCGCGGGGACTAGCGGGAGGGCGGGTTACAATGAGCAGTTCTTC.

V and J are TRBV15 and TRBJ2-7, with D perhaps TRBD1 (6 bases). The germline CDR1 and CDR2 sequences are LNHNV and YYDKDF (reference sequence). This CDR3 region has 14 residues. V shed 3 bases and J shed 2 bases, with 11 bases lying between them. The chain's CDR3 is CATSSPGTTYEQYF. CDR3 sequence (DNA): TGTGCCACCAGCAGCCCCGGGACAACCTACGAGCAGTACTTC.

In this sample, this clonotype turned up many times. V usage is TRBV6-1 and J usage is TRBJ2-3; a weak D match, TRBD2 (5 bases). Germline-derived CDR1 and CDR2 are MNHNS and SASEGT. V lost 0 bases and J lost 5, with 9 bases in between. The CDR3 is 14 amino acids. CDR3 bases: TGTGCCAGCAGTGAAGCGAGGGAGCAAGATACGCAGTATTTT. It encodes CASSEAREQDTQYF.

Worth noting for this clonotype: An end of the junction does not agree with germline; a read error may underlie this. The chain links TRBV20-1 to TRBJ1-2; a weak D match, TRBD1 (6 bases). The CDR3 totals 11 residues. Germline loops: CDR1 DFQATT, CDR2 SNEGSKA (reference sequence). CDR3 sequence reads: CSARPAGGYIF. DNA of the CDR3: TGCAGTGCTAGACCGGCGGGGGGCTACATCTTC.

This clonotype was seen more than once but under ten times. This clone may be a read error of a much larger clone one base away. V gene TRBV6-5 combines with J gene TRBJ2-5; D remains unclear. The germline V and J ends were trimmed by 6 bases and 7 bases, with 12 bases remaining between them. Germline loops: CDR1 MNHEY, CDR2 SVGAGI. This CDR3 comprises 12 residues. The CDR3 reads CASRQQRGTQYF. The CDR3 DNA reads TGTGCCAGCAGGCAGCAGAGAGGGACCCAGTACTTC.